Each of the 7 T cell receptor beta chains below was sequenced from the same sample in a study of CD8 T cells in ankylosing spondylitis. TCRdb analysed the 5' RACE reads with MiXCR anew, one entry per CDR3 protein. The table records some 200,000 distinct CDR3 sequences, over 10% of them present only once. Sequenced material: blood, either unsorted or a sorted T cell fraction (not recorded which). These receptors came from a male donor with ankylosing spondylitis or in good health (not recorded which).

This sequence joins TRBV30 and TRBJ2-3; weak D call: TRBD2 (5 bases). Trimming pared 0 bases from V and 5 bases from J, leaving 15 bases between. CDR3 length: 15 residues. Germline V gene sequence: CDR1 GTSNPN, CDR2 SVGIG (reference sequence). The CDR3 DNA sequence: TGTGCCTGGAGTGTACAAGAGGGCCGTGAAGATACGCAGTATTTT. This codes for CAWSVQEGREDTQYF.

The chain has TRBV13 and TRBJ2-1, with D perhaps TRBD2 (6 bases). The V end was cut by 0 bases, the J end by 10 bases, with 10 bases between. Germline CDR1 is PRHDT and CDR2 is FYEKMQ (reference sequence). The CDR3 length is 13 residues. CDR3: CASSLGEGGEQFF. The CDR3 DNA reads TGTGCCAGCAGCTTAGGGGAGGGCGGCGAGCAGTTCTTC.

This chain uses TRBV29-1 with TRBJ1-2; D is ambiguous. The V and J ends lost 0 bases and 1 base respectively, with 6 bases between them. CDR3 length: 13 amino acids. The germline gives CDR1 SQVTM, CDR2 ANQGSEA. The CDR3 sequence is CSVEEGGNYGYTF. CDR3 in DNA: TGCAGCGTTGAAGAGGGCGGTAACTATGGCTACACCTTC.

This clonotype was seen a few times. The rearrangement links TRBV14 to TRBJ1-4, with D unresolved. V lost 5 bases and J lost 4, with 5 bases in between. This CDR3 contains 12 residues. Germline values: CDR1 SGHDN, CDR2 FVKESK. This chain's CDR3 is CASSVDNEKLFF. The CDR3 bases are TGTGCCAGCAGCGTTGATAATGAAAAACTGTTTTTT.

V and J are TRBV5-1 and TRBJ2-2; 14 positions agree with TRBD2. After removal of 0 bases from V and 7 bases from J, the junction contained 8 bases not matched to a gene. The length of the CDR3 is 18 residues. In germline, CDR1 is SGHRS, CDR2 YFSETQ. The DNA of the CDR3 is TGCGCCAGCAGCTTGGGACTAGCGGGGGGGCCGAGTATCGGGGAGCTGTTTTTT. Its protein product is CASSLGLAGGPSIGELFF.

This clonotype has at least ten counts. The chain has TRBV29-1 and TRBJ1-1; D is undetermined. The CDR3 consists of 11 residues. CDR1 and CDR2 (germline): SQVTM, ANQGSEA. V lost 7 bases and J 0 bases, leaving 6 bases between the germline ends. This CDR3 reads CSAALNTEAFF. Written as DNA, the CDR3 is TGCAGCGCTGCCCTGAACACTGAAGCTTTCTTT. Full variable domain (missing parts from reference TRBV29-1 and TRBJ1-1): SAVISQKPSRDICQRGTSLTIQCQVDSQVTMMFWYRQQPGQSLTLIATANQGSEATYESGFVIDKFPISRPNLTFSTLTVSNMSPEDSSIYLCSAALNTEAFFGQGTRLTVV.

This clonotype has more than one count but fewer than ten. This chain connects TRBV12-5 to TRBJ2-7; a weak D match, TRBD1 (6 bases). V lost 6 bases to trimming and J lost 0 bases, with 9 bases between them. The CDR3 sequence is 13 residues long. CDR1 LGHNT and CDR2 FRNRAP come from the germline V gene. The CDR3 region is CASGWTASYEQYF. The CDR3 region has the DNA TGTGCTAGTGGCTGGACAGCCTCCTACGAGCAGTACTTC.